The next 3 T cell receptor beta chains were all read from a single sample in a study of Graves' ophthalmopathy and Graves' hyperthyroidism. TCR beta CDR3 regions were amplified from RNA transcripts. RT-PCR in the first round used HTBI primers; a second-round multiplex PCR followed. TCRdb processed the multiplex PCR reads anew with MiXCR; each CDR3 protein has one entry. The table lists around 600,000 distinct CDR3 sequences, roughly 41% of them singletons. Sequenced material: peripheral blood. All receptors come from an adult man with Graves' ophthalmopathy.

This clonotype was seen many times. The chain has TRBV10-3 and TRBJ2-7; 7 bases are shared with TRBD2. The V gene end was trimmed by 5 bases and the J gene end by 7 bases; junction bases not matched to a gene: 14. This CDR3 region has 15 residues. Looked up from germline, CDR1 is ENHRY and CDR2 is SYGVKD. The DNA of the CDR3 is TGTGCCATCAGTTCCGGGACTACCATGCGCGGGGAGCAGTACTTC. Protein product: CAISSGTTMRGEQYF.

The chain uses TRBV15 and TRBJ2-5; 11 bases are a match to TRBD1. There are 15 residues in the CDR3. CDR1 and CDR2 (germline): LNHNV, YYDKDF (reference sequence). Losses at the gene ends were 0 bases for V and 4 bases for J; bases not matched to a gene: 1. Written as DNA, the CDR3 is TGTGCCACCAGCAGAGATGGACAGGGGGCAGAGACCCAGTACTTC. This encodes CATSRDGQGAETQYF.

This chain links TRBV5-4 with TRBJ2-6, with D possibly TRBD2 on 7 matching bases. This CDR3 spans 17 amino acids. Germline-derived CDR1 and CDR2 are SGHNT and YYREEE (reference sequence). The germline V and J ends were trimmed by 4 bases and 4 bases, with 18 bases remaining between them. This CDR3 reads CASSPARGGPGANVLTF. The CDR3 DNA reads TGTGCCAGCAGCCCGGCAAGGGGGGGGCCGGGGGCCAACGTCCTGACTTTC.